This T cell receptor beta chain was found in a study of T cells in women clearing cervical HPV infection. Prevalent HPV16 infections were excluded; only incident single HPV16 infections included. Comments on this clone: The missing CDR3 end, 3 residues past where the read stops, is filled in from the germline J gene.

The V end was cut by 3 bases, the J end by 3 bases, with 8 bases between. There are 12 residues in the CDR3. Germline V lookup: CDR1 SQVTM, CDR2 ANQGSEA. Some clones are missing from TCRdb's copy, which holds only in-frame ones; the method was immunoSEQ multiplex PCR. The table for this sample gives about 16,000 clones. The source is a woman between 18 and 69 years old with a cervical HPV16 infection that either progressed to CIN3+ or cleared (not recorded which). The chain combines TRBV29-1 with TRBJ2-5, with D unclear. The sample comprised blood buffy coat. CDR3 DNA (partial): TGCAGCGTTGAGGCAGTGGAAGAGACC. Amino acid sequence: CSVEAVEET. The complete CDR3 reads CSVEAVEETQYF.